This T cell receptor beta chain was identified in a study of blood T cell repertoires in COVID-19. Study context: The origin of the acute and convalescent COVID-19 samples was the United States, Italy and Spain.

Libraries were prepared by immunoSEQ multiplex PCR; TCRdb keeps only in-frame clonotypes and omits some of them. The sample contains 100,000 to 150,000 clones, approximately 79% of which appear only once. The CDR3 spans 14 residues. Germline CDR1 LNHNV, CDR2 YYDKDF (reference sequence). Trimming cost V 0 bases and J 4 bases, with 9 bases left between them. Residents of 20 to 25 US areas, aged about 18 to 95 years, made up the participants. Participants reported their clinical history, and cohort assignment relied on those reports. This clone has more than one count but fewer than ten. The chain combines TRBV15 with TRBJ1-2, with D hard to call. The sample comprised PBMCs or T cells enriched from blood (not recorded which). This TCR was recovered from a man in his forties with acute COVID-19. For the CDR3, the DNA is TGTGCCACCAGCAGAGAAGAGGGCTTCTATGGCTACACCTTC. Encoded protein: CATSREEGFYGYTF.